A single sample gave rise to the 2 T cell receptor beta chains below, sequenced in a study of blood T cells in healthy people across ages. It was with a sample-barcoded 5' primer and a J-beta primer mix that a second PCR of about 6 to 11 cycles was run. TCRdb processed the 5' RACE reads anew with MiXCR; each CDR3 protein has one entry. The sample yields approximately 680,000 distinct CDR3 sequences, approximately 30% seen once. Sample: blood. These receptors were collected from a woman over 75 in good health.

In nucleotides, the CDR3 is TGTGCCAGCAGAGAAGACAGGGGCTTCTCCTACGAGCAGTACTTC. Protein product: CASREDRGFSYEQYF. V gene TRBV11-1 combines with J gene TRBJ2-7; 8 positions match TRBD1. The germline V gene encodes CDR1 SGHAT and CDR2 FQDESV (reference sequence). The CDR3 has 15 residues. J lost 0 bases, V lost 6 bases, and 7 bases had no gene match.

This clonotype turned up a few times. This chain uses TRBV5-1 with TRBJ2-5, with 7 bases aligning to TRBD1. Germline V lookup: CDR1 SGHRS, CDR2 YFSETQ. The CDR3 sequence is 14 residues long. The trim removed 6 bases at V and 13 bases at J, leaving 18 bases unmatched. CDR3 in DNA: TGCGCCAGCACCATCGGGACAGTCTACAATGAGCGGTACTTC. It specifies CASTIGTVYNERYF.